The source of this TCR beta chain is a study of blood T cell repertoires in COVID-19. Background on the study: The United States, Italy and Spain provided the acute and convalescent COVID-19 samples. Sources were T cells, B-cell-depleted T cells, or PBMCs; the material itself was cDNA or gDNA.

The germline CDR1 and CDR2 sequences are SGHVS and FQNEAQ. This CDR3 has 17 amino acids. V lost 5 bases and J lost 0; bases outside the gene matches: 7. Original processing notes: Amplified reference gene primers provided the basis for estimating nucleated cell counts. Here immunoSEQ multiplex PCR was the method, and the copy in TCRdb shows in-frame clones only, minus some. Clone size and V and J calls were adopted from that table, with D and trimming inferred from the DNA. The repertoire has approximately 200,000 clones, 80% to 85% of them found once; the top ten carry 5.1%. Sequenced input: peripheral blood. This clonotype originated in a woman aged 55-70 years who had recovered from COVID-19. V gene TRBV7-8 combines with J gene TRBJ1-5; 10 nucleotides match TRBD1. The CDR3 bases are TGTGCCAGCAGCCGGGACAGGGGAACTTATAGCAATCAGCCCCAGCATTTT. Its protein is CASSRDRGTYSNQPQHF.